A selection of T cell receptor beta chains follows, all from one sample in a study of glioma-infiltrating T cells after dendritic cell vaccination. The method was immunoSEQ multiplex PCR; TCRdb's version includes in-frame clones alone and lacks a portion of them. The sample carries roughly 51,000 clones, 85% recorded once. The sample was blood, taken before dendritic cell vaccination. All receptors derive from a human donor with glioblastoma. CDR3s leave out the opening cysteine and the closing phenylalanine or tryptophan. Part of the rows lack a size; the others show once, few, many or a class for expanded clones.

clone size	V gene	J gene	CDR3 protein
.	TRBV7-2	TRBJ1-2	ASSLGTPGYT
.	TRBV5-1	.	ASSWGPTGDEQY
.	TRBV5-4	TRBJ2-7	ASSQTGTASYEQY
.	TRBV6-4	TRBJ2-3	ASSLGGTDTQY
once	TRBV27	TRBJ1-1	ASSLPSGEAF
few	TRBV7-8	TRBJ2-3	ASSLFLTVTSTDTQY
once	TRBV11-2	TRBJ1-4	ASSRTGATNEKLF
.	TRBV6-5	TRBJ1-1	ASSKSTRTSTEAF
.	TRBV4-3	TRBJ1-2	ASSQDFGRTGEGYT
few	TRBV9	TRBJ1-1	ASSVRTELNTEAF
few	TRBV4-2	TRBJ2-3	ASSQRGSVADTQY
.	TRBV15	TRBJ2-3	ATSPGITQY
.	TRBV27	TRBJ2-4	ASSVTGTSGNQAKNIQY
few	TRBV15	TRBJ1-1	ATSLGQTNTEAF
once	TRBV28	TRBJ1-1	ASSTGQGGTEAF
.	TRBV6-1	TRBJ1-2	ASSENRDYNYGYT